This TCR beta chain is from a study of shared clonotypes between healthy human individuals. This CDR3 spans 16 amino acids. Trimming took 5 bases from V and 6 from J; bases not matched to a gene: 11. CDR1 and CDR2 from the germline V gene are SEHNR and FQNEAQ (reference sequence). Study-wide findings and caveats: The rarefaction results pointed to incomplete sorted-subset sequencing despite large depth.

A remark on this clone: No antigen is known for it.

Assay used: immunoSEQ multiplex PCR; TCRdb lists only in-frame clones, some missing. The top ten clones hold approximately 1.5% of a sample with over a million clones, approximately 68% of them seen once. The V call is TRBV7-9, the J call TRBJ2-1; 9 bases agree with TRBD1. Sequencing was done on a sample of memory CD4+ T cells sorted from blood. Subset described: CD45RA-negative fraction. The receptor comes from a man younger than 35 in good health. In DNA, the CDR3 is TGTGCCAGCAGCGCCGGACGGGACAGGGCTTCCAATGAGCAGTTCTTC. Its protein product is CASSAGRDRASNEQFF.